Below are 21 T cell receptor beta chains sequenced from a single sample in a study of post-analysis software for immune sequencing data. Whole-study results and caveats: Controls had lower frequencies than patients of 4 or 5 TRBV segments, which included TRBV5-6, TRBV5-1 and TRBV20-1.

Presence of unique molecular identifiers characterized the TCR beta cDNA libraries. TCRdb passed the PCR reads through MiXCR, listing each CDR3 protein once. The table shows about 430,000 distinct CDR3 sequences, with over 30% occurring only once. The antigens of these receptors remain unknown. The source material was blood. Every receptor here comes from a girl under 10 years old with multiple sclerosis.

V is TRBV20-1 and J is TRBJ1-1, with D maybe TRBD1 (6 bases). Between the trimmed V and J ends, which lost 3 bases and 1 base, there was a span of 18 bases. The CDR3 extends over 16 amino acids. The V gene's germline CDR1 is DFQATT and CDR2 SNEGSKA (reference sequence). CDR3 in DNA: TGCAGTGCTAGTACCGCGGGGGGGCTGGGGAACACTGAAGCTTTCTTT. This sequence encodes CSASTAGGLGNTEAFF.

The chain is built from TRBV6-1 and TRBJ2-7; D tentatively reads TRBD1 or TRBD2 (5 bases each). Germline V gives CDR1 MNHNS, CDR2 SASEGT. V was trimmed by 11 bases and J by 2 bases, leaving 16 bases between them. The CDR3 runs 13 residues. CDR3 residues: CAGRDRLTYEQYF. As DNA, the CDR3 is TGTGCCGGAAGGGACCGCCTAACCTACGAGCAGTACTTC.

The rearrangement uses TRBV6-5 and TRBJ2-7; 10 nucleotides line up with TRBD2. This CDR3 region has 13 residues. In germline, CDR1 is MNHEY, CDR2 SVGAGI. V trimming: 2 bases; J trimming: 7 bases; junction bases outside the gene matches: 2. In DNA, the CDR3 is TGTGCCAGCAGTTACGGTAGCGGGGGGGAGCAGTACTTC. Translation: CASSYGSGGEQYF.

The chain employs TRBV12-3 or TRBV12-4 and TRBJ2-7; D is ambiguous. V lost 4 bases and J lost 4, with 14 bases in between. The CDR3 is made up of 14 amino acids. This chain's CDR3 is CASSSDAKQYEQYF. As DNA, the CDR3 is TGTGCCAGCAGTTCGGACGCAAAACAGTACGAGCAGTACTTC.

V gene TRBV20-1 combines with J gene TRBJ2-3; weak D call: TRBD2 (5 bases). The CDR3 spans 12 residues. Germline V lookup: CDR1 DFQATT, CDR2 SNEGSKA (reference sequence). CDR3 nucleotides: TGCAGAATAGCGTCCGGGACAGATACGCAGTATTTT. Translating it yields CRIASGTDTQYF.

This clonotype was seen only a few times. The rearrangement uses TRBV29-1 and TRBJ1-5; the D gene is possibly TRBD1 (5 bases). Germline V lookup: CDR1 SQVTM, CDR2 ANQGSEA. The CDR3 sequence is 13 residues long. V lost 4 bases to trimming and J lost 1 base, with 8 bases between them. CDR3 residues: CSVAGGSNQPQHF. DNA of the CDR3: TGCAGCGTTGCCGGGGGGAGCAATCAGCCCCAGCATTTT.

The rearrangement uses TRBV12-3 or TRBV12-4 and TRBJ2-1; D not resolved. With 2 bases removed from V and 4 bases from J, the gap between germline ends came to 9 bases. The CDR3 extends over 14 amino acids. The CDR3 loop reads CASSLPVLYNEQFF. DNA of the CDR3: TGTGCCAGCAGTTTACCGGTACTTTACAATGAGCAGTTCTTC.

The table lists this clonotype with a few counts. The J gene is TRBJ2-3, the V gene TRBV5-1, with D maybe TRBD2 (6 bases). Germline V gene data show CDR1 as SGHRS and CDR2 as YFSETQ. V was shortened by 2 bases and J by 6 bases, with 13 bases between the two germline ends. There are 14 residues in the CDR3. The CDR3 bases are TGCGCCAGCAGCTTTCAGGGCGGGGTGGATACGCAGTATTTT. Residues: CASSFQGGVDTQYF.

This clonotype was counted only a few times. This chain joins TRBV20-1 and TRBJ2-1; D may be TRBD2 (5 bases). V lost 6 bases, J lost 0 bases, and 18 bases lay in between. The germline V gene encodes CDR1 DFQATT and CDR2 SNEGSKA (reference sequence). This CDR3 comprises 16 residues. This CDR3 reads CSAPSRGLSSYNEQFF. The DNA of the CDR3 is TGCAGTGCCCCCAGCCGAGGGCTTAGCTCCTACAATGAGCAGTTCTTC.

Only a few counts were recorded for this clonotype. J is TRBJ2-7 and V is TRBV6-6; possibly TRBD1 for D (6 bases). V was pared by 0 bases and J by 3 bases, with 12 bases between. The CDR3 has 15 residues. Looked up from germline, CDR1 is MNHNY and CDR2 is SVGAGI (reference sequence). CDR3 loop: CASSYSKDSDYEQYF. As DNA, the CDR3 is TGTGCCAGCAGTTACTCGAAGGACAGCGACTACGAGCAGTACTTC.

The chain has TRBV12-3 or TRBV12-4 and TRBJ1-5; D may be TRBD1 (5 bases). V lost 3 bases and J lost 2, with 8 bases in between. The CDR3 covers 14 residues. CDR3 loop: CASSLIGGNQPQHF. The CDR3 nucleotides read TGTGCCAGCAGTTTGATAGGGGGCAATCAGCCCCAGCATTTT.

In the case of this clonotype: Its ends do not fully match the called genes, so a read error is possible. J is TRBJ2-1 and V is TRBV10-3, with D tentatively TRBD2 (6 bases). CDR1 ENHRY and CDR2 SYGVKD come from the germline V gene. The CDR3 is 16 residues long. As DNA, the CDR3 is TGTGCCATCAGTGAAGCCCCGGGAGTGTCCTACAATGGGCAGTTCTTC. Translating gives CAISEAPGVSYNGQFF.

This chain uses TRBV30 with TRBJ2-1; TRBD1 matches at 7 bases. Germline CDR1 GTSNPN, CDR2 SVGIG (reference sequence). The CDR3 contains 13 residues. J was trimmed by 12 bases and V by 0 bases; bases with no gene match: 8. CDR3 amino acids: CAWSVGDRQSQFF. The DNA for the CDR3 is TGTGCCTGGAGTGTCGGGGACAGACAGTCGCAGTTCTTC.

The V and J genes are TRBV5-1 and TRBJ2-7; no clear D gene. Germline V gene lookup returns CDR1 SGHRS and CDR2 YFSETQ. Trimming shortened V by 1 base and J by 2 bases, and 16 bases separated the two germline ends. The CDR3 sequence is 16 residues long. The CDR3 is CASSLNGQDEAYEQYF. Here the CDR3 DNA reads TGCGCCAGCAGCTTGAATGGTCAGGACGAGGCCTACGAGCAGTACTTC.

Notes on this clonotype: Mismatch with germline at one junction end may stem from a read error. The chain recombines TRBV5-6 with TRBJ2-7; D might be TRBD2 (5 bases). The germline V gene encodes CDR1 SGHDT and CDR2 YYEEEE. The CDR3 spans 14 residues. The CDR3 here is CASSTGLSSYERYF. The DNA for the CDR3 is TGTGCCAGCAGCACCGGACTCAGCTCCTACGAGCGGTACTTC.

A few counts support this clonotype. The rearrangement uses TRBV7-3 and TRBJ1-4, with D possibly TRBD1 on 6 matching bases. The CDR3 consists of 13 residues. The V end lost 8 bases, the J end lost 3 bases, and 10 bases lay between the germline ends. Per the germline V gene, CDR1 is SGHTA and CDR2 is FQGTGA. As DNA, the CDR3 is TGTGCCAGCGCAAGACAGGCTAATGAAAAACTGTTTTTT. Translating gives CASARQANEKLFF.

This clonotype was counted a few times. DNA of the CDR3: TGCAGTGCTCCGGACACAGGGGACTATAGCAATCAGCCCCAGCATTTT. This translates into CSAPDTGDYSNQPQHF. This chain joins TRBV20-1 and TRBJ1-5; 7 bases match TRBD1. V dropped 5 bases and J dropped 0; count of bases not matched to a gene: 10. This CDR3 has 16 amino acids. Germline lookup yields CDR1 DFQATT and CDR2 SNEGSKA (reference sequence).

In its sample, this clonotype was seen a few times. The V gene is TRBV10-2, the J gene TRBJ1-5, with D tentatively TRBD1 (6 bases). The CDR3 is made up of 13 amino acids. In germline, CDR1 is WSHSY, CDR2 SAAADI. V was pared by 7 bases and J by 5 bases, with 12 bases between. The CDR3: CASNQGTYQPQHF. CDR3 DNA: TGCGCCAGCAATCAGGGGACCTATCAGCCCCAGCATTTT.

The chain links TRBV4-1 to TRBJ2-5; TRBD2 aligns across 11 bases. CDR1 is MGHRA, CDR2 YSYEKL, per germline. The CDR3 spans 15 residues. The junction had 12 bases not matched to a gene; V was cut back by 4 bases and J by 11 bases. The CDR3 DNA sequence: TGCGCCAGCAGCCTTAGCGGGAGGGCCAACGATGAGCAGTACTTC. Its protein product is CASSLSGRANDEQYF.

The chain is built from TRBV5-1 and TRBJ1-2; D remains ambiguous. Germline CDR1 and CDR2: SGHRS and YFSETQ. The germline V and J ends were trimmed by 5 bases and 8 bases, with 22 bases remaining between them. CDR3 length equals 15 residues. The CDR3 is CASRTRGVFPSGYTF. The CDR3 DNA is TGCGCCAGCAGGACGCGTGGAGTCTTCCCTAGCGGCTACACCTTC.

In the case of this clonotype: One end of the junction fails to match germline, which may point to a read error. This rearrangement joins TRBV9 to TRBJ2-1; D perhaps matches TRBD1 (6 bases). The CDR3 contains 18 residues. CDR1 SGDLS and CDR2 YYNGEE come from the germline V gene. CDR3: CASSVAQGSPQRYNKQFF. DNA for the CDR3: TGTGCCAGCAGCGTAGCTCAGGGGAGTCCCCAAAGATACAATAAGCAGTTCTTC.